A selection of T cell receptor beta chains follows, all from one sample in a study of cytomegalovirus exposure and HLA in healthy donors. Here immunoSEQ multiplex PCR was the method, and the copy in TCRdb shows in-frame clones only, minus some. The repertoire holds around 160,000 clones, with around 78% as singletons. The sample comprised PBMCs. The receptors come from a man in his forties or fifties in good health and CMV-seropositive. CDR3s include the opening cysteine and the closing phenylalanine or tryptophan. The D gene is left open where the match is weak. Clone size is shown for a subset of rows, as once, few, many or a class of expanded clone.

NA	TRBD2	TRBV15	TRBJ2-7	16	TGTGCCACCAGCAGAGGGTCAGCGGGAGGGCCCTACGAGCAGTACTTC	CATSRGSAGGPYEQYF
NA	TRBD1	TRBV9	TRBJ1-2	17	TGTGCCAGCAGCGCGAATCCGTCGACAGGGACAGACTATGGCTACACCTTC	CASSANPSTGTDYGYTF
NA	NA	TRBV6-5	TRBJ2-1	13	TGTGCCAGCAGTTACTCGCAGGGGAAGGAGCAGTTCTTC	CASSYSQGKEQFF
NA	NA	TRBV18	TRBJ1-1	13	TGTGCCAGCTCACCGACATTGAACACTGAAGCTTTCTTT	CASSPTLNTEAFF
NA	NA	TRBV6-5	TRBJ1-1	14	TGTGCCAGCAGTTACTCGATCACGGTCCCTGAAGCTTTCTTT	CASSYSITVPEAFF
NA	TRBD1	TRBV18	TRBJ2-1	17	TGTGCCAGCTCACCACCGGCAGGGGACAGCTCCTACAATGAGCAGTTCTTC	CASSPPAGDSSYNEQFF
once	NA	TRBV6-5	TRBJ2-2	14	TGTGCCAGCAGTTACCAGTTACGGGGCGGGGAGCTGTTTTTT	CASSYQLRGGELFF
NA	NA	TRBV9	TRBJ1-1	15	TGTGCCAGCAGCGACCACCCCTCAGGGAGGGGTGAAGCTTTCTTT	CASSDHPSGRGEAFF
few	NA	TRBV9	TRBJ2-2	12	TGTGCCAGCAGCTCTATCACCGGGGAGCTGTTTTTT	CASSSITGELFF
NA	NA	TRBV6-1	TRBJ1-5	15	TGTGCCAGTATTAAACGGCGGGACAGCAATCAGCCCCAGCATTTT	CASIKRRDSNQPQHF
NA	TRBD2	TRBV10-3	TRBJ2-1	16	TGTGCCATCAGTGTTAGCGGGCTTAGCTCCTACAATGAGCAGTTCTTC	CAISVSGLSSYNEQFF
NA	NA	TRBV7-8	TRBJ2-4	16	TGTGCCAGCAGCCCGCGAAGGGCTTCTACTAGGAACATTCAGTACTTC	CASSPRRASTRNIQYF
NA	NA	TRBV9	TRBJ1-6	15	TGTGCCAGCAGCGTAGCAGGGATCGGGAATTCACCCCTCCACTTT	CASSVAGIGNSPLHF
NA	NA	TRBV5-1	TRBJ1-2	13	TGCGCCAGCAGCTTGGGACAGAACTATGGCTACACCTTC	CASSLGQNYGYTF
NA	NA	TRBV4-2	TRBJ2-2	11	TGTGCCAGCAGTAGTGGCGGGGAGCTGTTTTTT	CASSSGGELFF